Below are 20 T cell receptor beta chains sequenced from a single sample in a study of T cell responses to AZD1222 COVID-19 vaccine. The data were produced by immunoSEQ multiplex PCR, yet TCRdb's version contains in-frame clones alone and is incomplete. The sample has about 78,000 clones; 88% are singletons. This specimen was peripheral blood, taken on day 0 of MenACWY control vaccination. The receptor source for this set is an adult in good health.

V is TRBV7-2 and J is TRBJ1-4; D is possibly TRBD1 (5 bases). V was clipped by 8 bases and J by 7 bases, with 17 bases between them. The germline V gene has CDR1 SGHTA and CDR2 FQGNSA. The CDR3 consists of 14 residues. CDR3 DNA sequence: TGTGCCAGCGCCCCCCGTGGGGGACCTGAAAAACTGTTTTTT. This codes for CASAPRGGPEKLFF. Drawing the rest from reference TRBV7-2 and TRBJ1-4, the complete variable domain is GAGVSQSPSNKVTEKGKDVELRCDPISGHTALYWYRQSLGQGLEFLIYFQGNSAPDKSGLPSDRFSAERTGGSVSTLTIQRTQQEDSAVYLCASAPRGGPEKLFFGSGTQLSVL.

This clone has a single count. This sequence joins TRBV21-1 and TRBJ2-5; the table names TRBD1, a call not compared with the DNA. TRBV21-1 is designated a pseudogene. The CDR3 sequence is 14 residues long. This chain's CDR3 is CARHQRQGQETQYF. Written as DNA, the CDR3 is TGTGCCAGACACCAACGACAGGGGCAAGAGACCCAGTACTTC.

The chain is built from TRBV6-5 and TRBJ1-4; TRBD1 is a possible D gene (5 bases). Germline CDR1 MNHEY, CDR2 SVGAGI. Trimming cost V 8 bases and J 6 bases, with 10 bases left between them. This CDR3 is 12 amino acids long. CDR3 nucleotide sequence: TGTGCCAGCGAGGGACCGGATGAAAAACTGTTTTTT. Translated, it gives CASEGPDEKLFF.

CDR3 DNA: TGTGCCAGCAGTAGGGACAGGGGCGGAGAGCAGTTCTTC. Encoded protein: CASSRDRGGEQFF. This sequence joins TRBV2 and TRBJ2-1; 10 bases are a match to TRBD1. CDR3 size: 13 residues. Germline CDR1 is SNHLY and CDR2 is FYNNEI. V lost 5 bases and J lost 10; bases outside the gene matches: 5. Complete variable domain (other parts from reference TRBV2 and TRBJ2-1): EPEVTQTPSHQVTQMGQEVILRCVPISNHLYFYWYRQILGQKVEFLVSFYNNEISEKSEIFDDQFSVERPDGSNFTLKIRSTKLEDSAMYFCASSRDRGGEQFFGPGTRLTVL.

The rearrangement uses TRBV29-1 and TRBJ2-1; 15 bases match TRBD2. CDR3 length equals 15 residues. The germline gives CDR1 SQVTM, CDR2 ANQGSEA. With 6 bases clipped from V and 6 bases from J, the junction kept 6 bases outside the gene matches. CDR3 region: CSVAGLAGGFNEQFF. The DNA of the CDR3 is TGCAGCGTAGCGGGACTAGCGGGGGGATTCAATGAGCAGTTCTTC.

By its share, this clone is medium-sized (0.01 to 0.1%). The rearrangement uses TRBV28 and TRBJ1-1; D gene ambiguous. The CDR3 sequence is 14 residues long. Looked up from germline, CDR1 is MDHEN and CDR2 is SYDVKM. V lost 8 bases and J 1 base, leaving 14 bases between the germline ends. In DNA form, the CDR3 reads TGTGCCAGCCGAGAACAGCTTACGAACACTGAAGCTTTCTTT. Protein sequence: CASREQLTNTEAFF.

V usage is TRBV18 and J usage is TRBJ1-5; perhaps TRBD1 as D (5 bases). CDR3 length: 16 residues. Trimming removed 2 bases at V and 0 bases at J, with 11 bases between. CDR1 and CDR2 from the germline V gene are KGHSH and LQKENI. CDR3 region: CASSPSGGNSNQPQHF. The CDR3 bases are TGTGCCAGCTCACCATCGGGGGGGAATAGCAATCAGCCCCAGCATTTT. The full variable domain, in which reference TRBV18 and TRBJ1-5 provide the parts outside the CDR3, is NAGVMQNPRHLVRRRGQEARLRCSPMKGHSHVYWYRQLPEEGLKFMVYLQKENIIDESGMPKERFSAEFPKEGPSILRIQQVVRGDSAAYFCASSPSGGNSNQPQHFGDGTRLSIL.

The chain employs TRBV5-1 and TRBJ1-2; no definite D call. CDR1 is SGHRS, CDR2 YFSETQ, per germline. The V and J ends lost 3 bases and 0 bases respectively, with 12 bases between them. CDR3 size: 15 residues. The CDR3 here is CASSSDPGANYGYTF. The CDR3 region has the DNA TGCGCCAGCAGCTCGGATCCGGGAGCTAACTATGGCTACACCTTC.

The gene calls are TRBV25-1 and TRBJ1-6; D is ambiguous. The CDR3 loop spans 13 amino acids. In germline, CDR1 is MGHDK, CDR2 SYGVNS. Trimming left V 0 bases short and J 7 bases short, with 4 bases between. The DNA for the CDR3 is TGTGCCAGCAGTGAATATGGGAATTCACCCCTCCACTTT. This gives the protein CASSEYGNSPLHF.

V gene TRBV6-4 combines with J gene TRBJ1-1; TRBD1 matches 7 bases. CDR3 size: 14 residues. Trimming cost V 6 bases and J 1 base; bases outside gene matches: 5. CDR1 MRHNA and CDR2 SNTAGT come from the germline V gene. CDR3 amino acids: CASSEDRENTEAFF. In DNA form, the CDR3 reads TGTGCCAGCAGCGAAGACAGGGAGAACACTGAAGCTTTCTTT.

The J gene is TRBJ1-2, the V gene TRBV21-1. TRBV21-1 is recorded as a pseudogene. The CDR3 is 11 amino acids. The CDR3 loop reads CAPQERNGYTF. CDR3 nucleotides: TGTGCCCCCCAGGAGCGTAATGGCTACACCTTC.

The V gene is TRBV4-1, the J gene TRBJ1-2; D remains unclear. The CDR3 covers 13 residues. CDR1 and CDR2 (germline): MGHRA, YSYEKL. The ends were cut back, 2 bases at V and 3 bases at J, with 7 bases in the middle. Written as DNA, the CDR3 is TGCGCCAGCAGCCAAAGGGCAGACTATGGCTACACCTTC. Encoded protein: CASSQRADYGYTF.

For the CDR3, the DNA is TGTGCCAGCAGCTCCGTTGACAGGGGGAACACTGAAGCTTTCTTT. Its translation: CASSSVDRGNTEAFF. The chain carries TRBV9 and TRBJ1-1; 8 positions match TRBD1. The CDR3 totals 15 residues. The V gene end was trimmed by 4 bases and the J gene end by 1 base; junction bases not matched to a gene: 6. From germline, CDR1 is SGDLS and CDR2 YYNGEE.

This clone was seen a handful of times. The chain joins TRBV6-5 to TRBJ1-5, with D possibly TRBD1 on 5 matching bases. There are 15 residues in the CDR3. V shed 5 bases and J shed 1 base, with 12 bases lying between them. Per the germline V gene, CDR1 is MNHEY and CDR2 is SVGAGI. CDR3 nucleotides: TGTGCCAGCAGTCCCGCAGGGAGAAGCAATCAGCCCCAGCATTTT. Protein sequence: CASSPAGRSNQPQHF.

A few counts support this clone. This chain links TRBV6-5 with TRBJ2-3; D gene unclear. The CDR3 spans 12 residues. From germline, CDR1 is MNHEY and CDR2 SVGAGI. The V end was cut by 2 bases, the J end by 8 bases, with 8 bases between. CDR3 bases: TGTGCCAGCAGTTACGGCGGTGGTACGCAGTATTTT. Translation: CASSYGGGTQYF.

The chain joins TRBV9 to TRBJ1-2, with D possibly matching TRBD1 (6 bases). This CDR3 region has 13 residues. Trimming removed 4 bases from V and 2 bases from J, with 9 bases in between. Germline CDR1 and CDR2: SGDLS and YYNGEE. CDR3 coding DNA: TGTGCCAGCAGCTTCAGGGGAAACTATGGCTACACCTTC. This codes for CASSFRGNYGYTF.

CDR3 sequence reads: CASSTDRGRHTEAFF. In DNA form, the CDR3 reads TGTGCCAGCAGTACGGACAGGGGGCGGCACACTGAAGCTTTCTTT. The chain links TRBV21-1 to TRBJ1-1; no check of the table's D call, TRBD1, against the DNA was made. TRBV21-1 is labeled a pseudogene. The CDR3 is 15 residues long.

CDR3 in DNA: TGTGCCCGGGGCCAGGGGAAGGAGACCCAGTACTTC. This codes for CARGQGKETQYF. The chain recombines TRBV30 with TRBJ2-5; D might be TRBD1 (6 bases). There are 12 residues in the CDR3. V dropped 8 bases and J dropped 5 bases, with 15 bases sitting between them. CDR1 is GTSNPN and CDR2 is SVGIG in the germline V gene (reference sequence).

Written as DNA, the CDR3 is TGTGCCAGCAGCCAAGATCCGAGACTAGCGGGGGATCAAGAGACCCAGTACTTC. This gives the protein CASSQDPRLAGDQETQYF. The rearrangement uses TRBV3-1 (or the pseudogene TRBV3-2) and TRBJ2-5; 12 bases are shared with TRBD2. V was pared by 0 bases and J by 2 bases, with 7 bases of the junction left unmatched. This CDR3 has 18 amino acids. Germline loops: CDR1 LGHDT, CDR2 YNNKEL (reference sequence).

This clone was recorded only once. V is TRBV7-9 and J is TRBJ2-7, with TRBD1 matching over 9 bases. CDR3 length: 15 residues. Trimming removed 0 bases from V and 3 bases from J; junction bases left unmatched: 3. Germline V gene lookup returns CDR1 SEHNR and CDR2 FQNEAQ (reference sequence). DNA of the CDR3: TGTGCCAGCAGCTTAGCCCGGGACAGGGTCTACGAGCAGTACTTC. This gives the protein CASSLARDRVYEQYF.